The rows below give T cell receptor beta chains drawn from one sample of a study of T-cell reconstitution after alpha-beta-depleted transplantation in children. TCRdb reanalysed the PCR reads using MiXCR and keeps one entry per CDR3 protein. The top ten hold about a tenth of the sample, which has a few hundred thousand distinct CDR3 sequences, approximately 23% seen once. This specimen was PBMCs, mostly from graft donor cells, taken 180 days after TCRalphabeta/CD19-depleted stem cell transplant. The origin of the receptors is a male patient younger than 18 who had a stem cell transplant for acute lymphoblastic leukemia, so the T cells may come from the graft donor. Both conserved end residues are part of each CDR3.

v_call	j_call	cdr3_aa
TRBV29-1	TRBJ2-3	CSVVGQGGTDTQYF
TRBV9	TRBJ1-2	CASSVVAGGYGYTF
TRBV5-1	TRBJ2-1	CASSLGTASYNEQFF
TRBV7-2	TRBJ2-7	CASSLGQGNNEQYF
TRBV4-1	TRBJ2-7	CASSQPWTHVAHEQYF
TRBV28	TRBJ2-5	CASSLFAGVTQETQYF
TRBV20-1	TRBJ1-1	CSARDRRGDTEAFF
TRBV27	TRBJ2-4	CASSYRESIQYF
TRBV27	TRBJ2-7	CASSLGTGPQHEQYF
TRBV4-1	TRBJ2-5	CASSHRGLETQYF
TRBV6-1	TRBJ2-1	CASRPPGLGAEQFF
TRBV27	TRBJ2-4	CASSLSGLSAKNIQYF
TRBV5-1	TRBJ2-1	CASSFQREQFF
TRBV3-1	TRBJ2-7	CASSQVRRVKNEQYF